These 14 T cell receptor beta chains were all obtained from the same sample, sequenced in a study of molecular identifiers for immune sequencing clone quantification listed by TCRdb under 2018. Libraries were built with PCR. Sequencing used an Illumina HiSeq 4000. The public reads were quality trimmed at Q25 with fastp and then assembled into clones with MiXCR by TCRdb, keeping productive beta chains. Every entry covers one CDR3 protein and lists the most common genes and DNA from its rows. The sample includes about 320,000 distinct CDR3 sequences, with 20% to 25% observed a single time. The ten largest clonotypes hold about 0.81% of the sample. Sequencing was carried out using naive CD8+ T cells from blood, with Jurkat cell RNA spiked in. Taken with the paper, the label for cell subset or site translates to: FACS-sorted CD8+CD4-CCR7+CD45RA+ naive T cells. These TCRs come from a human donor in good health. Some libraries in this study had Jurkat cell RNA spiked in.

This clonotype was counted once. It may be a read error: a sequence one base away is much more abundant. The chain employs TRBV7-2 and TRBJ1-3; D gene unclear. The CDR3 totals 15 residues. The germline gives CDR1 SGHTA, CDR2 FQGNSA. CDR3 nucleotides: TGTGCCGGCAGCTTAGACGACGTAAAAGGAAACACCATATATTTT. As protein: CAGSLDDVKGNTIYF.

This clonotype was observed many times. This chain uses TRBV23-1 with TRBJ1-5, with TRBD1 matching 10 bases. TRBV23-1 belongs to the ORF category, with a function that is uncertain. This CDR3 is built from 17 residues. Trimming removed 2 bases from V and 5 bases from J; junction bases left unmatched: 9. Here the CDR3 DNA reads TGCGCCAGCAGTCAAAATTGGGACAGGGGTTTAGATCAGCCCCAGCATTTT. Translating it yields CASSQNWDRGLDQPQHF.

V is TRBV27 and J is TRBJ1-1; D is ambiguous. The CDR3 is 15 residues long. The germline CDR1 and CDR2 sequences are MNHEY and SMNVEV (reference sequence). V gave up 0 bases and J gave up 2 bases, with 10 bases separating them. This CDR3 reads CASSLSWQNNTEAFF. The DNA for the CDR3 is TGTGCCAGCAGTTTATCTTGGCAGAATAACACTGAAGCTTTCTTT.

Comments on this clonotype: Just one base apart from a much larger clone, this may be a read error. Lacking the conserved final phenylalanine or tryptophan, this CDR3 likely reflects a read error. J is TRBJ2-5 and V is TRBV5-6, with 8 bases matching TRBD1. The CDR3 has 13 residues. Germline CDR1 reads SGHDT; CDR2 reads YYEEEE. V lost 4 bases, J lost 5 bases, and 4 bases stayed unmatched. The CDR3 loop is CASSKTGDETQYL. CDR3 sequence (DNA): TGTGCCAGCAGCAAGACAGGGGATGAGACCCAGTACCTC.

There are a few counts of this clonotype. The chain employs TRBV6-5 and TRBJ2-1; D is perhaps TRBD2 (5 bases). The ends were cut back, 7 bases at V and 5 bases at J, with 12 bases in the middle. Germline CDR1 MNHEY, CDR2 SVGAGI. This CDR3 region has 13 residues. CDR3 sequence reads: CASTRTRDNEQFF. CDR3 coding DNA: TGTGCCAGCACCCGAACTAGAGACAATGAGCAGTTCTTC.

In this sample, this clonotype turned up many times. The chain links TRBV4-2 to TRBJ1-1, with 9 bases aligning to TRBD1. CDR3 length equals 16 residues. Germline CDR1 LGHNA, CDR2 YNFKEQ. With 4 bases clipped from V and 1 base from J, the junction kept 7 bases outside the gene matches. The CDR3 nucleotides read TGTGCCAGCAGCCCGTTACAGGGGGCATCGAACACTGAAGCTTTCTTT. Protein product: CASSPLQGASNTEAFF.

This clonotype was found many times. The chain couples TRBV21-1 to TRBJ2-3; the listed D gene, TRBD2, was not tested against the DNA. TRBV21-1 is annotated as a pseudogene. The CDR3 runs to 17 residues. The CDR3 region is CASSKAFGTDLTDTQYF. The CDR3 bases are TGTGCCAGCAGCAAAGCCTTCGGGACGGACCTCACAGATACGCAGTATTTT.

This clonotype was recorded at least ten times. The chain joins TRBV14 to TRBJ1-4, with D hard to call. This CDR3 spans 15 amino acids. CDR1 is SGHDN, CDR2 FVKESK, per germline. Trimming left V 4 bases short and J 0 bases short, with 9 bases between. Here the CDR3 DNA reads TGTGCCAGCAGCCCAATTCGAGCAACTAATGAAAAACTGTTTTTT. Translated: CASSPIRATNEKLFF.

This chain joins TRBV7-9 and TRBJ2-7, with D maybe TRBD1 (5 bases). Trimming cost V 5 bases and J 3 bases, with 11 bases left between them. Germline V gene sequence: CDR1 SEHNR, CDR2 FQNEAQ (reference sequence). The CDR3 spans 13 residues. The DNA for the CDR3 is TGTGCCAGCAGCCACAGGCTGTTCTACGAGCAGTACTTC. This codes for CASSHRLFYEQYF.

This clonotype was found many times. The V and J genes are TRBV12-3 or TRBV12-4 and TRBJ2-3; weak D call: TRBD2 (5 bases). V was pared by 6 bases and J by 1 base, with 17 bases between. The CDR3 loop spans 16 amino acids. The CDR3 sequence is CASSLPSAGGTDTQYF. The CDR3 coding sequence is TGTGCCAGCAGCCTACCGTCGGCGGGTGGCACAGATACGCAGTATTTT.

The V gene is TRBV20-1, the J gene TRBJ2-1, with 11 positions matching TRBD2. Germline trimming cut 5 bases from V and 4 bases from J; bases unmatched to any gene: 7. The CDR3 consists of 15 residues. CDR1 and CDR2 from the germline V gene are DFQATT and SNEGSKA (reference sequence). This chain's CDR3 is CSASPGLAVYNEQFF. In DNA form, the CDR3 reads TGCAGTGCTTCGCCGGGACTAGCGGTATACAATGAGCAGTTCTTC.

As for this clonotype: A much bigger clone sits one base away, suggesting this may be a read error. The V and J genes are TRBV12-3 or TRBV12-4 and TRBJ2-1; the match to TRBD1 covers 7 bases. J lost 4 bases, V lost 6 bases, and 9 bases had no gene match. The CDR3 runs 15 residues. CDR3 bases: TGTGCCAGCAGAGGCCGGACAGGCCCTTACAATGAGCAGTTCTTC. It encodes CASRGRTGPYNEQFF.

Remarks on this clonotype: A read error may be the cause here, since a much bigger clone is one base away. The rearrangement joins TRBV6-5 to TRBJ2-7, with a tentative D call TRBD1 (6 bases). The CDR3 spans 14 residues. Germline lookup yields CDR1 MNHEY and CDR2 SVGAGI. V lost 5 bases to trimming and J lost 5 bases, with 16 bases between them. CDR3: CASSQYRGHHEQYF. CDR3 nucleotides: TGTGCCAGCAGTCAATATAGGGGACACCACGAGCAGTACTTC.

The J gene is TRBJ2-5, the V gene TRBV27, with 16 bases lining up with TRBD2. Germline V gene sequence: CDR1 MNHEY, CDR2 SMNVEV (reference sequence). Unmatched junction bases numbered 9, after V lost 5 bases and J lost 6 bases. The CDR3 runs to 17 residues. CDR3 in DNA: TGTGCCAGCAGTCCCGGGACTAGCGGGGGGGCCTTGCAGACCCAGTACTTC. This sequence encodes CASSPGTSGGALQTQYF.